This TCR beta chain is from a study of T cell responses to AZD1222 COVID-19 vaccine. The V and J ends lost 2 bases and 8 bases, in that order; junction bases with no gene match: 4. CDR3 length: 14 amino acids. Germline V gene data show CDR1 as LNHDA and CDR2 as SQIVND (reference sequence). A word on this clone: Antigen specificity is unknown.

Clones were read by immunoSEQ multiplex PCR, and TCRdb kept only the in-frame ones, dropping some. The data contain some 98,000 clones, over 75% of them seen just once; the ten biggest clones take up less than 15%. The study's findings and limits: Spike was spanned by vaccine-associated CD4 TCRs, with dominance at 160-218 and 743-854.

The source material was peripheral blood, sampled on day 0 of AZD1222 vaccination. The genes are TRBV19 and TRBJ2-1; 9 bases match TRBD1. The receptor comes from an adult in good health. In nucleotides, the CDR3 is TGTGCCAGTAGTATACTGGGACAGGGCGATGAGCAGTTCTTC. It yields the protein CASSILGQGDEQFF. Drawing the rest from reference TRBV19 and TRBJ2-1, the complete variable domain is DGGITQSPKYLFRKEGQNVTLSCEQNLNHDAMYWYRQDPGQGLRLIYYSQIVNDFQKGDIAEGYSVSREKKESFPLTVTSAQKNPTAFYLCASSILGQGDEQFFGPGTRLTVL.